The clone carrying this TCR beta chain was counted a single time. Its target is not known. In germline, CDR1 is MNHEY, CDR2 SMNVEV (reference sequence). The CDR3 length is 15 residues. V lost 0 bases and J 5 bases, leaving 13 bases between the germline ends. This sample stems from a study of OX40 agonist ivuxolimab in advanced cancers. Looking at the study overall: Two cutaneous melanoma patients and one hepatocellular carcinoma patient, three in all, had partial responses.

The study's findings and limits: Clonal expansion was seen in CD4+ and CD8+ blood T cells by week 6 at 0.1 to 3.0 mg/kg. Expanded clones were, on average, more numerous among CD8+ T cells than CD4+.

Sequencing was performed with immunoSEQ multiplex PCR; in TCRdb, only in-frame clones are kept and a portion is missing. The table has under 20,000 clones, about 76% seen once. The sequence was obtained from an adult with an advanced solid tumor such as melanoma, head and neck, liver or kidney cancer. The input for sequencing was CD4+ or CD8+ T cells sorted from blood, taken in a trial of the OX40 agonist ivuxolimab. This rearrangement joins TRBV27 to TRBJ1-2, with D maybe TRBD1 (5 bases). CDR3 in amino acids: CASSLSAGSEYGYTF. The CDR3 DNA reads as TGTGCCAGCAGTTTATCGGCAGGGAGTGAGTATGGCTACACCTTC.